Shown below are 11 T cell receptor beta chains from a single sample sequenced in a study of T cell changes during pregnancy in multiple sclerosis. Clones were read by immunoSEQ multiplex PCR, and TCRdb kept only the in-frame ones, dropping some. The sample records over 45,000 clones, about 90% being singletons. The starting material was CD4+ T cells from peripheral blood mononuclear cells, obtained in the second trimester of pregnancy. These receptors were taken from a female donor with multiple sclerosis, enrolled in a pregnancy study.

This sequence joins TRBV6-1 and TRBJ2-3, with TRBD2 identical over 10 bases. The V gene end was trimmed by 3 bases and the J gene end by 2 bases; junction bases not matched to a gene: 5. The CDR3 totals 16 residues. Germline assignment: CDR1 MNHNS and CDR2 SASEGT. The CDR3 protein is CASSDLAGVFTDTQYF. The CDR3 DNA follows: TGTGCCAGCAGTGATCTAGCGGGGGTATTCACAGATACGCAGTATTTT.

The chain uses TRBV10-1 and TRBJ1-6, with a tentative D call TRBD1 (5 bases). Trimming stripped 6 bases from V and 8 bases from J, with 8 bases between. The CDR3 is made up of 12 amino acids. Germline V gene sequence: CDR1 WNHNN, CDR2 SYGVQD (reference sequence). The CDR3 region is CASSGGDSPLHF. For the CDR3, the DNA is TGCGCCAGCAGCGGAGGGGATTCACCCCTCCACTTT.

The chain couples TRBV7-8 to TRBJ1-1; TRBD1 matches at 9 bases. V lost 5 bases to trimming and J lost 3 bases; unmatched junction nucleotides: 7. Germline values: CDR1 SGHVS, CDR2 FQNEAQ. This CDR3 comprises 15 residues. CDR3 loop: CASSPRRDRDTEAFF. The DNA of the CDR3 is TGTGCCAGCAGCCCCCGCCGGGACAGGGACACTGAAGCTTTCTTT.

The genes are TRBV9 and TRBJ2-7, with D possibly TRBD2 on 6 matching bases. Trimming took 0 bases from V and 4 from J, leaving 14 bases between them. The CDR3 loop spans 15 amino acids. Per the germline V gene, CDR1 is SGDLS and CDR2 is YYNGEE. The CDR3 region is CASSVDLGSGYEQYF. The CDR3, as DNA: TGTGCCAGCAGCGTAGATCTCGGGAGTGGGTACGAGCAGTACTTC.

This chain uses TRBV7-2 with TRBJ2-1; 7 nucleotides align to TRBD2. The length of the CDR3 is 13 residues. Germline trimming cut 5 bases from V and 8 bases from J; bases unmatched to any gene: 6. CDR1 is SGHTA and CDR2 is FQGNSA in the germline V gene. The CDR3 here is CASSPGREYEQFF. Written as DNA, the CDR3 is TGTGCCAGCAGCCCAGGGAGGGAATATGAGCAGTTCTTC.

The chain carries TRBV11-2 and TRBJ2-7; unclear D gene. Germline V gene lookup returns CDR1 SGHAT and CDR2 FQNNGV. The CDR3 has 12 residues. Between the trimmed V and J ends, which lost 5 bases and 7 bases, there was a span of 12 bases. As DNA, the CDR3 is TGTGCCAGCAGCGACTCCCGGTGGGAGCAGTACTTC. Residues: CASSDSRWEQYF. The whole variable domain, remainder taken from reference TRBV11-2 and TRBJ2-7, is EAGVAQSPRYKIIEKRQSVAFWCNPISGHATLYWYQQILGQGPKLLIQFQNNGVVDDSQLPKDRFSAERLKGVDSTLKIQPAKLEDSAVYLCASSDSRWEQYFGPGTRLTVT.

The chain links TRBV25-1 to TRBJ2-6; D is uncertain. The CDR3 is made up of 15 amino acids. The V and J ends lost 5 bases and 2 bases respectively, with 10 bases between them. Germline assignment: CDR1 MGHDK and CDR2 SYGVNS. The CDR3 DNA reads as TGTGCCAGCAGTCCCAGTTTCCCTGGGGCCAACGTCCTGACTTTC. Its translation: CASSPSFPGANVLTF.

The rearrangement uses TRBV27 and TRBJ2-5, with D perhaps TRBD2 (7 bases). V lost 0 bases, J lost 0 bases, and 11 bases lay in between. CDR3 length equals 16 residues. Germline V gene sequence: CDR1 MNHEY, CDR2 SMNVEV (reference sequence). The CDR3 sequence: CASSLSLGGHQETQYF. For the CDR3, the DNA is TGTGCCAGCAGTTTATCGCTCGGGGGGCACCAAGAGACCCAGTACTTC.

CDR3 loop: CASSERQGASGYTF. Here the CDR3 DNA reads TGCGCCAGCAGCGAACGTCAGGGGGCCTCTGGCTACACCTTC. The chain is built from TRBV5-1 and TRBJ1-2; 8 nucleotides line up with TRBD1. CDR1 is SGHRS, CDR2 YFSETQ, per germline. This CDR3 spans 14 amino acids. The V and J ends lost 4 bases and 7 bases, in that order; junction bases with no gene match: 9.

This clone was detected once. This chain connects TRBV11-1 to TRBJ2-2; a possible D gene is TRBD2 (5 bases). Trimming removed 3 bases from V and 7 bases from J, with 9 bases in between. This CDR3 has 13 amino acids. Germline values: CDR1 SGHAT, CDR2 FQDESV (reference sequence). CDR3 coding DNA: TGTGCCAGCAGCTTTAGGACTGTCGGGGAGCTGTTTTTT. It specifies CASSFRTVGELFF.

The chain employs TRBV28 and TRBJ1-5, with D possibly matching TRBD1 (6 bases). Germline lookup yields CDR1 MDHEN and CDR2 SYDVKM. The ends were cut back, 6 bases at V and 2 bases at J, with 14 bases in the middle. The CDR3 is 15 amino acids. As DNA, the CDR3 is TGTGCCAGCAGCCTGAGGCGGACAGGCAATCAGCCCCAGCATTTT. This translates into CASSLRRTGNQPQHF.